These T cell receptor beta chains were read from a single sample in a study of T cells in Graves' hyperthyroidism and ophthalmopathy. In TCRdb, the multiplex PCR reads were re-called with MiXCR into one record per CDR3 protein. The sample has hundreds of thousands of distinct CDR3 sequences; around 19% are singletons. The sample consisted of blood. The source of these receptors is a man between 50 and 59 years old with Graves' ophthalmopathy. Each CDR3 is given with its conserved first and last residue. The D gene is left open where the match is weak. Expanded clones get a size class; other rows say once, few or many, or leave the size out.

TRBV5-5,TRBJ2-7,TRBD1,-,CASSWWTGNSYEQYF,TGTGCCAGCAGCTGGTGGACAGGGAACTCCTACGAGCAGTACTTC
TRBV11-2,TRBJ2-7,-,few,CASTSTEGPYEQYF,TGTGCCAGCACCTCGACCGAAGGACCCTACGAGCAGTACTTC
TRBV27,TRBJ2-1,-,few,CASSTRPHFNEQFF,TGTGCCAGCAGTACAAGACCACACTTCAATGAGCAGTTCTTC
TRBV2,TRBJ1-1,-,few,CASSNPAGTKNTEAFF,TGTGCCAGCAGTAACCCCGCCGGGACAAAGAACACTGAAGCTTTCTTT
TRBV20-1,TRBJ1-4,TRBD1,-,CSASLPQGLNEKLFF,TGCAGTGCTAGCCTCCCACAGGGGCTGAATGAAAAACTGTTTTTT
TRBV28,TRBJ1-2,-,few,CASTVGAGYGYTF,TGTGCCAGCACGGTGGGGGCGGGCTATGGCTACACCTTC
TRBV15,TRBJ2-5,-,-,CATSRERGETQYF,TGTGCCACCAGCAGAGAGAGGGGGGAGACCCAGTACTTC
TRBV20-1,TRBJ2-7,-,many,CSASRLVEQYF,TGCAGTGCTAGTAGACTAGTCGAGCAGTACTTC
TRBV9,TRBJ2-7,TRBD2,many,CASSSSGRGDEQYF,TGTGCCAGCTCCTCCAGCGGGAGGGGGGACGAGCAGTACTTC
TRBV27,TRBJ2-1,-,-,CASSSGRYNEQFF,TGTGCCAGCAGCTCCGGGCGGTACAATGAGCAGTTCTTC
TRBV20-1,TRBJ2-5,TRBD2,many,CSVLILAGGETQYF,TGCAGTGTCCTTATACTAGCGGGAGGCGAGACCCAGTACTTC
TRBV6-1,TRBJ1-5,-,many,CASSQGGNQPQHF,TGTGCCAGCTCACAAGGGGGCAATCAGCCCCAGCATTTT
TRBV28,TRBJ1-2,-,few,CASSFGDTYGYTF,TGTGCCAGCAGTTTTGGGGACACCTATGGCTACACCTTC
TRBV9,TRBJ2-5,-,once,CASSVGGTPGETQYF,TGTGCCAGCAGCGTAGGAGGGACACCAGGGGAGACCCAGTACTTC
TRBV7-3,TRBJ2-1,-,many,CASSLNSGISSYNEQFF,TGTGCCAGCAGCTTAAACAGCGGAATTAGCTCCTACAATGAGCAGTTCTTC
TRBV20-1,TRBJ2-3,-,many,CSAREQSEDTQYF,TGCAGTGCTAGAGAGCAGTCGGAAGATACGCAGTATTTT
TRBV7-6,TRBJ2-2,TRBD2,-,CASSQGLAGESTGELFF,TGTGCCAGCAGCCAGGGACTAGCGGGAGAGAGCACCGGGGAGCTGTTTTTT
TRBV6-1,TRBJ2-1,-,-,CASSGVGDQEQFF,TGTGCCAGCAGCGGCGTGGGGGATCAAGAGCAGTTCTTC